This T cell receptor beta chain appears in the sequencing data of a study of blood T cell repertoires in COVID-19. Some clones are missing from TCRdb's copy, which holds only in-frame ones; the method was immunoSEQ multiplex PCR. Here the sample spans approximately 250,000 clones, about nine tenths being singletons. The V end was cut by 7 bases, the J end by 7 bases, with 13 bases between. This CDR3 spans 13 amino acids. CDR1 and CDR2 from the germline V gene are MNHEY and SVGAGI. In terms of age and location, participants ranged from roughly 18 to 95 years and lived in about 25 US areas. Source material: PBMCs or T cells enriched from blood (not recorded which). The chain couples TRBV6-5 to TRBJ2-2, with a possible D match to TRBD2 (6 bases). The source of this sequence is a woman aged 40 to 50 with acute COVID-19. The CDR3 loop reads CASIADWGGELFF. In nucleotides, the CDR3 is TGTGCCAGCATAGCGGACTGGGGCGGGGAGCTGTTTTTT.